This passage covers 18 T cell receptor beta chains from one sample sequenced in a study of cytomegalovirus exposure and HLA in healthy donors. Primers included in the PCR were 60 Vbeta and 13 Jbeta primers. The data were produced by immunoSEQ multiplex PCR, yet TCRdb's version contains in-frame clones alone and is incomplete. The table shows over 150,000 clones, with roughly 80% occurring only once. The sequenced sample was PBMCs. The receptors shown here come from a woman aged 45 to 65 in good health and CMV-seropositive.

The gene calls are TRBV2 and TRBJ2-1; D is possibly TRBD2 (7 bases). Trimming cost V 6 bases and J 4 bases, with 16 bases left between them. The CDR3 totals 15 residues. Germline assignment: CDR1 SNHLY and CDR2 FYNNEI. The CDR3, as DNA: TGTGCCAGCAGGAGGGGGGCGGGGGAATACAATGAGCAGTTCTTC. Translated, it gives CASRRGAGEYNEQFF.

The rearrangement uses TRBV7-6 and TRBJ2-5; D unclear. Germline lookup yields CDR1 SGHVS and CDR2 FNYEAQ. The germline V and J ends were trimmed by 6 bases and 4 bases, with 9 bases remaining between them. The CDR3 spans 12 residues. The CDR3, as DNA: TGTGCCAGCAGTTCCCGTAGAGAGACCCAGTACTTC. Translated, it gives CASSSRRETQYF.

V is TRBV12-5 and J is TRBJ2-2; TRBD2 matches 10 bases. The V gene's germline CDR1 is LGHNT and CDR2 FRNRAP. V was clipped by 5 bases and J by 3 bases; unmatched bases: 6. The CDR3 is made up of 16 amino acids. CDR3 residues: CASGVKAGGYTGELFF. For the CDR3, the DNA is TGTGCTAGTGGTGTGAAAGCGGGGGGGTACACCGGGGAGCTGTTTTTT.

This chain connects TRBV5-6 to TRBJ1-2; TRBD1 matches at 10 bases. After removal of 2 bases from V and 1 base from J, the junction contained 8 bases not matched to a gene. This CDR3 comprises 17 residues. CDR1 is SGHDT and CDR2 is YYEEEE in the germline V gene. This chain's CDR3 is CASSFPGQGLGNYGYTF. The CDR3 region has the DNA TGTGCCAGCAGCTTTCCGGGACAGGGGTTGGGTAACTATGGCTACACCTTC.

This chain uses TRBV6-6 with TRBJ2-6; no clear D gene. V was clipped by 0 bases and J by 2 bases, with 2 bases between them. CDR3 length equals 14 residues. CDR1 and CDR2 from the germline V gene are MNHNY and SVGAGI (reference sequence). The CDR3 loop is CASSYSTGANVLTF. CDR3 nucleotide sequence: TGTGCCAGCAGTTACTCCACTGGGGCCAACGTCCTGACTTTC.

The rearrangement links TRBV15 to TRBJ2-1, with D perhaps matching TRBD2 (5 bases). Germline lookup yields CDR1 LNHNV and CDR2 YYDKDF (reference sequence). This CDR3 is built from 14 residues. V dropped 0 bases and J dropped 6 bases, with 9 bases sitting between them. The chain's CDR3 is CATSRDRRGNEQFF. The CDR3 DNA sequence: TGTGCCACCAGCAGAGATCGACGGGGCAATGAGCAGTTCTTC. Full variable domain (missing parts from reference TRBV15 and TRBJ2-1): DAMVIQNPRYQVTQFGKPVTLSCSQTLNHNVMYWYQQKSSQAPKLLFHYYDKDFNNEADTPDNFQSRRPNTSFCFLDIRSPGLGDTAMYLCATSRDRRGNEQFFGPGTRLTVL.

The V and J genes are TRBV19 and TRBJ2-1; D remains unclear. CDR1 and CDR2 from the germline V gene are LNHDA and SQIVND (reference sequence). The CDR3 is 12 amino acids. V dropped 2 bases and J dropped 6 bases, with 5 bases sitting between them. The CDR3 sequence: CASSIPGNEQFF. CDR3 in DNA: TGTGCCAGTAGTATACCCGGCAATGAGCAGTTCTTC.

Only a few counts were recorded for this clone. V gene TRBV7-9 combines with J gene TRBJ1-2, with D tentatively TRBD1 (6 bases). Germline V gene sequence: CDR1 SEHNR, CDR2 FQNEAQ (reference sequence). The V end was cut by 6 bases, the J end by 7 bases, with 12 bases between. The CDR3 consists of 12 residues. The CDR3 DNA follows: TGTGCCAGCAGTCCAGGGGAAGGTGGCTACACCTTC. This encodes CASSPGEGGYTF.

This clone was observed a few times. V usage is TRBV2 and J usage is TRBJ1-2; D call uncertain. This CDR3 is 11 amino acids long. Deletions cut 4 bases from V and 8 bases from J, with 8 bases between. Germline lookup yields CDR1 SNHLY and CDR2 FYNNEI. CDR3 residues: CASSAGVGYTF. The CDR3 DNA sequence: TGTGCCAGCAGTGCCGGGGTCGGCTACACCTTC. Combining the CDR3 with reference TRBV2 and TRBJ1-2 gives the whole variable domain EPEVTQTPSHQVTQMGQEVILRCVPISNHLYFYWYRQILGQKVEFLVSFYNNEISEKSEIFDDQFSVERPDGSNFTLKIRSTKLEDSAMYFCASSAGVGYTFGSGTRLTVV.

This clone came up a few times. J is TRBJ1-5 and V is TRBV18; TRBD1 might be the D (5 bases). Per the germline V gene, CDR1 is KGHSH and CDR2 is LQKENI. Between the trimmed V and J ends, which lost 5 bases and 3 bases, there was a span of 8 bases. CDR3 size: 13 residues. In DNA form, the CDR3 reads TGTGCCAGCTCAGGAGGGGTCAATCAGCCCCAGCATTTT. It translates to CASSGGVNQPQHF.

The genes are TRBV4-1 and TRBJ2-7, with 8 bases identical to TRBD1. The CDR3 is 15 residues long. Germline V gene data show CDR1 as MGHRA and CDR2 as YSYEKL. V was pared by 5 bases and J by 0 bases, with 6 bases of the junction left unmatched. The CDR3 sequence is CASSARQGSSYEQYF. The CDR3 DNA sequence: TGCGCCAGCAGCGCACGACAGGGGAGCTCCTACGAGCAGTACTTC.

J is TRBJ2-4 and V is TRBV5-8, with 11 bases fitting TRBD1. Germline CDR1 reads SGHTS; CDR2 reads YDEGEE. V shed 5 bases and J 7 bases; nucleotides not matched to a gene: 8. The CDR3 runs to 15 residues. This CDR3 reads CASSQGDRGWNIQYF. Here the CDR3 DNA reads TGTGCCAGCAGTCAAGGGGACAGGGGGTGGAACATTCAGTACTTC.

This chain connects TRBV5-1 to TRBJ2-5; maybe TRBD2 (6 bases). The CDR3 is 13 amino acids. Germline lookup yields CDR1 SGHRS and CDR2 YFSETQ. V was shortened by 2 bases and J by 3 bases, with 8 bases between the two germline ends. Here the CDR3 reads CASSFGGKETQYF. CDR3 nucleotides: TGCGCCAGCAGCTTCGGCGGGAAAGAGACCCAGTACTTC.

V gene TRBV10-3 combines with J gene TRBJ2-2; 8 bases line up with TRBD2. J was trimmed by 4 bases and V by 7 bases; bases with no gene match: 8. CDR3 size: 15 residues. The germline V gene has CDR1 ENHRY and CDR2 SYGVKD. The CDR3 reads CAIMRAGAFTGELFF. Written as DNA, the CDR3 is TGTGCCATCATGAGAGCGGGGGCCTTCACCGGGGAGCTGTTTTTT.

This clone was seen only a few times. The CDR3 here is CASSISGGSHNEQFF. In DNA form, the CDR3 reads TGTGCCAGCAGCATTAGCGGGGGGAGCCACAATGAGCAGTTCTTC. This chain links TRBV7-2 with TRBJ2-1; 10 positions match TRBD2. CDR3 length: 15 amino acids. The V segment lost 5 bases and the J segment 5 bases; nucleotides outside the gene matches: 6. Germline-derived CDR1 and CDR2 are SGHTA and FQGNSA.

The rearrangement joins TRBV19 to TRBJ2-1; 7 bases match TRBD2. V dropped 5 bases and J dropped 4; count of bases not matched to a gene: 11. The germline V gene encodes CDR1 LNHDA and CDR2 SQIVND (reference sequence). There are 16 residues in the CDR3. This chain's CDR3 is CASSPPASGVYNEQFF. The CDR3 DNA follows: TGTGCCAGTAGTCCCCCAGCGAGCGGGGTTTACAATGAGCAGTTCTTC. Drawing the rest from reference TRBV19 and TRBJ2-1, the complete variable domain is DGGITQSPKYLFRKEGQNVTLSCEQNLNHDAMYWYRQDPGQGLRLIYYSQIVNDFQKGDIAEGYSVSREKKESFPLTVTSAQKNPTAFYLCASSPPASGVYNEQFFGPGTRLTVL.

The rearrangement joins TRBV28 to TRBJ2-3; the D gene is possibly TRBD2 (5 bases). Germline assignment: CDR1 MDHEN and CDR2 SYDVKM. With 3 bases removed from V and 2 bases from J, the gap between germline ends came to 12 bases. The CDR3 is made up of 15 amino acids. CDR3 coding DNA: TGTGCCAGCAGTTTCGAGACGGAGGACACAGATACGCAGTATTTT. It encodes CASSFETEDTDTQYF.

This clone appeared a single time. The DNA of the CDR3 is TGTGCCATCAGTGAGGGGGACACCCTATCCCCAGCCCAGCATTTT. Translated, it gives CAISEGDTLSPAQHF. The chain has TRBV10-3 and TRBJ1-5; TRBD1 might be the D (6 bases). The ends were cut back, 2 bases at V and 11 bases at J, with 19 bases in the middle. The CDR3 contains 15 residues. Per the germline V gene, CDR1 is ENHRY and CDR2 is SYGVKD.